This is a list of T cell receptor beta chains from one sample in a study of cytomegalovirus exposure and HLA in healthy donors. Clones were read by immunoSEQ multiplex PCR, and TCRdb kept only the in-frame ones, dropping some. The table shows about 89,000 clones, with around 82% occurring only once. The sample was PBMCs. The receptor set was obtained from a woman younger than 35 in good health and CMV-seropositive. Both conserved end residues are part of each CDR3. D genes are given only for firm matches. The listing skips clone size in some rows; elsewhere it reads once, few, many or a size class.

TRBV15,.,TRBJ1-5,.,TGTGCCACCAGCAAGGGCAGGGAGGTCATCGGACCCCAGCATTTT,CATSKGREVIGPQHF
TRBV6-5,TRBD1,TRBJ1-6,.,TGTGCCAGCAGTTACTTACCGACAGGGGGGGATGTGCCCCTCCACTTT,CASSYLPTGGDVPLHF
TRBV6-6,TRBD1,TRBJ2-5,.,TGTGCCAGCAGTCGAACAGGGGACAGGGTAGAGACCCAGTACTTC,CASSRTGDRVETQYF
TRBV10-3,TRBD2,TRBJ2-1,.,TGTGCCATCAGAGACATAGCGGGGGGCCCTTTCAATGAGCAGTTCTTC,CAIRDIAGGPFNEQFF
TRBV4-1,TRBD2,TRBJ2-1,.,TGCGCCAGCAGCCAAGATAGTCGGCGGGGGGGTCACAATGAGCAGTTCTTC,CASSQDSRRGGHNEQFF
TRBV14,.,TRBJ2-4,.,TGTGCCAGCAGCCAAGAAGGAGGGGGGGGAAACATTCAGTACTTC,CASSQEGGGGNIQYF
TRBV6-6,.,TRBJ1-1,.,TGTGCCAGCAGTTATTATTTTAGGAACACTGAAGCTTTCTTT,CASSYYFRNTEAFF
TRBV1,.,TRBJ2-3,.,TGCACCAGCAGCCAAGGGAAGCGGGGGGCAGGGGGAGATACGCAGTATTTT,CTSSQGKRGAGGDTQYF
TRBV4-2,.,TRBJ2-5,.,TGTGCCAGCAGCCAAGATAGAGAGACCCAGTACTTC,CASSQDRETQYF
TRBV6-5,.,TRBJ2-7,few,TGTGCCAGCAGTTTGGGGGCGCGATACGAGCAGTACTTC,CASSLGARYEQYF
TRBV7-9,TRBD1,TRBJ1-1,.,TGTGCCAGCAGCTTACAGGGGGCGGGCACTGAAGCTTTCTTT,CASSLQGAGTEAFF
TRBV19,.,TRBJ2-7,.,TGTGCCAGTAGTATCTCGGGTTTAACCCACGAGCAGTACTTC,CASSISGLTHEQYF
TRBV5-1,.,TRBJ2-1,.,TGCGCCAGCAGCTTCGGTAATGAGCAGTTCTTC,CASSFGNEQFF
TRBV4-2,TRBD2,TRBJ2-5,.,TGTGCCAGCAGCCAAGGGTGGAGGAGGACTAGCGGGGGGCAGGAGACCCAGTACTTC,CASSQGWRRTSGGQETQYF
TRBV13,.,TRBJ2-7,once,TGTGCCAGCGGCTGGCAGTATGATACCGAACAGTACTTC,CASGWQYDTEQYF
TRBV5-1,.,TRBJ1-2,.,TGCGCCAGCAGCTTGGGCGGGTATGGCTACACCTTC,CASSLGGYGYTF
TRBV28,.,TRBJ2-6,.,TGTGCCAGCAGTCCGGACTATGGGGCTCTTCTGGGGACCAACGTCCTGACTTTC,CASSPDYGALLGTNVLTF
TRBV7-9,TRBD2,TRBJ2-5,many,TGTGCCAGCAGCGGACAAGCGGGGGGCCACGAGACCCAGTACTTC,CASSGQAGGHETQYF
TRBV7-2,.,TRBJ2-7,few,TGTGCCAGCAGCCCTGCCGGAGGTGGGGAGCAGTACTTC,CASSPAGGGEQYF